Below, one T cell receptor beta chain is given with its context. Its antigen is still unknown. This sample is drawn from a study of CD8+ T cells in alopecia areata. The wider study: Tofacitinib ran for 6 to 18 months before 6 months off drug. Findings of the study overall: Affected lesional scalp, above all in alopecia totalis/universalis, was more clonal than normal scalp.

It was cDNA, reverse transcribed from extracted RNA, that served as the sequencing template. The data were produced by immunoSEQ multiplex PCR, yet TCRdb's version contains in-frame clones alone and is incomplete. The sample records roughly 200,000 clones, 63% being singletons. Lesional scalp tissue (obtained by punch biopsy) and peripheral blood were collected from alopecia areata patients. PBMCs were stained for CD3, CD4 and CD8, and CD4+ and CD8+ T cells were sorted. The length of the CDR3 is 11 residues. V was pared by 7 bases and J by 6 bases, with 12 bases between. Looked up from germline, CDR1 is SQVTM and CDR2 is ANQGSEA.

V usage is TRBV29-1 and J usage is TRBJ1-2; D may be TRBD1 (6 bases). Specimen: CD4+ T cells sorted from blood, collected at week 0. This TCR derives from a human donor with alopecia areata. The CDR3 DNA reads as TGCAGCGGGGTAGGACAGCATGGCTACACCTTC. It codes for CSGVGQHGYTF. Full variable domain (rest looked up from reference TRBV29-1 and TRBJ1-2): SAVISQKPSRDICQRGTSLTIQCQVDSQVTMMFWYRQQPGQSLTLIATANQGSEATYESGFVIDKFPISRPNLTFSTLTVSNMSPEDSSIYLCSGVGQHGYTFGSGTRLTVV.